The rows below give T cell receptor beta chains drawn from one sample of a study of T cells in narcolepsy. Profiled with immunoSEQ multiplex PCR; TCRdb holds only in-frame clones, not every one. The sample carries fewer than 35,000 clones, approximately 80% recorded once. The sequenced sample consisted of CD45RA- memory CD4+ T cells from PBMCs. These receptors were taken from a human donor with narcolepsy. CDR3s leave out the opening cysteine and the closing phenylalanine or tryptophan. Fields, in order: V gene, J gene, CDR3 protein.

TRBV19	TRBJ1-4	ASSPSQAPNEKLF
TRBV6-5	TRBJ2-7	ASSYAKGGGEQY
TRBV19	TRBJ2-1	ASSIGGLWDNEQF
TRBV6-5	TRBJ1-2	ASKGTSGGYT
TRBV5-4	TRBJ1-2	ASSLGRGAGYT
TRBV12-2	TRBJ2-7	ASRLARRTGPYEQY
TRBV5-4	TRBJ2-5	ASSSPGQGWQETQY
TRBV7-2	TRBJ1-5	ASSLAGGNQPQH
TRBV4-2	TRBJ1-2	ASSQDIQGENYGYT
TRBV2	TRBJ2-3	ASRWFADTQY
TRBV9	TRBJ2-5	ASSVGLAGARGETQY
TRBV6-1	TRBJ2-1	ASSEAGRGHDEQF
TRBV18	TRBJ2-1	ASSPRGPASSYNEQF
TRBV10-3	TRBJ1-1	AIRSQTGLGTEAF
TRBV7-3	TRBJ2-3	ASSASGSTQY
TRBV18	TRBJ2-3	ASSPLFGTSGSTDTQY